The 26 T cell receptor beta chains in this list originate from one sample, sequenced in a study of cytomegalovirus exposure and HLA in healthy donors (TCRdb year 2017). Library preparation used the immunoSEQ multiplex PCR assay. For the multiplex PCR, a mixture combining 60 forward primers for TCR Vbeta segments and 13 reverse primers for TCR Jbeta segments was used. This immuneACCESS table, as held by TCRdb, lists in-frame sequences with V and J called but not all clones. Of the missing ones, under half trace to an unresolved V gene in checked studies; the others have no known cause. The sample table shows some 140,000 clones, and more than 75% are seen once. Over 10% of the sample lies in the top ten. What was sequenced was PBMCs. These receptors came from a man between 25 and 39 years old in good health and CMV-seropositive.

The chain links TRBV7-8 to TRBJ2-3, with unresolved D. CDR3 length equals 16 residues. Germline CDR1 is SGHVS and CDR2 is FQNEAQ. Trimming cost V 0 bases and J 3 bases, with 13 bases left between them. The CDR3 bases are TGTGCCAGCAGCTTAGCGCCCGGCAGGAAGACAGATACGCAGTATTTT. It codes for CASSLAPGRKTDTQYF.

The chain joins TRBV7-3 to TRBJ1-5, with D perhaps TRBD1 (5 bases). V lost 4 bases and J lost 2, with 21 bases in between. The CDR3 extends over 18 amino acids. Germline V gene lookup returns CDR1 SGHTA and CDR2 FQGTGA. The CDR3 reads CASSSTLDTKRGNQPQHF. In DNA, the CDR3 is TGTGCCAGCAGCTCAACCTTGGACACCAAAAGGGGCAATCAGCCCCAGCATTTT.

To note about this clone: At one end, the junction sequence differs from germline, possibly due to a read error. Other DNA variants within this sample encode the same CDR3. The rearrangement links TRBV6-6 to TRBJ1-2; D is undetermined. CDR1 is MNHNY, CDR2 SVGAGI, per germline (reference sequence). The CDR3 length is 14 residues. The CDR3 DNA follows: TGCGCCAGCAGTTTTGTCGGCGAGGGCTATGGCTACACCTTC. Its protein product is CASSFVGEGYGYTF.

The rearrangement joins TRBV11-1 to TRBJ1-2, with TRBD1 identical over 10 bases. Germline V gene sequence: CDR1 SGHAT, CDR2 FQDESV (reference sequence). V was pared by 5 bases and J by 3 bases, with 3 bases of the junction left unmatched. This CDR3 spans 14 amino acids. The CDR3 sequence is CASSHGTGDYGYTF. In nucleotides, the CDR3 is TGTGCCAGCAGCCACGGGACAGGGGACTATGGCTACACCTTC.

CDR3 nucleotides: TGCGCCAGCAGCCCGTTTGGACAGGTAACTATCGACGAGCAGTACTTC. Protein sequence: CASSPFGQVTIDEQYF. The chain links TRBV5-1 to TRBJ2-7, with 7 bases matching TRBD1. J gave up 5 bases and V 4 bases, and 15 bases lay outside the gene matches. CDR1 SGHRS and CDR2 YFSETQ come from the germline V gene. CDR3 length: 16 amino acids.

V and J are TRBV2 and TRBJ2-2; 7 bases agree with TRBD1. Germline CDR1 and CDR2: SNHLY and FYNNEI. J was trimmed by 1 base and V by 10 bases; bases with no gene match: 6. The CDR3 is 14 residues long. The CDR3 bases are TGTGCCATCGGCCGGACAGGGAACACCGGGGAGCTGTTTTTT. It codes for CAIGRTGNTGELFF.

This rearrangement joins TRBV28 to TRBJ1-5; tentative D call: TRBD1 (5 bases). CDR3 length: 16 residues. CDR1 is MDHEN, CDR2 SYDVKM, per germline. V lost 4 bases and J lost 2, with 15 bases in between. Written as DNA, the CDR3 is TGTGCCAGCAGTTCGAGAGACAGAAGTGGCAATCAGCCCCAGCATTTT. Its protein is CASSSRDRSGNQPQHF.

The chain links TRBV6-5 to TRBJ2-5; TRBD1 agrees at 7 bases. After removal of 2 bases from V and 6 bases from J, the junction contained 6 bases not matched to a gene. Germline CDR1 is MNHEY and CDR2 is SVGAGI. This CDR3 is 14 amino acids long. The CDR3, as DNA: TGTGCCAGCAGTTACGGTACAGGGGTGAAGACCCAGTACTTC. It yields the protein CASSYGTGVKTQYF.

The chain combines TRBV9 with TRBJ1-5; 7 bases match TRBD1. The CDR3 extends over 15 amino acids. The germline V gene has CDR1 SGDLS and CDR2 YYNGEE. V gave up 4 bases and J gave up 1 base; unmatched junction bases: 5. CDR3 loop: CASSPGGGSNQPQHF. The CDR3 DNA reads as TGTGCCAGCAGCCCAGGGGGAGGCAGCAATCAGCCCCAGCATTTT.

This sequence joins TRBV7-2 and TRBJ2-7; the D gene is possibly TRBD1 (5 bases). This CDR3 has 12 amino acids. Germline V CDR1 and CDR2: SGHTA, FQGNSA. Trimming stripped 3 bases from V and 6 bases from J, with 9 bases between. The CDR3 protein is CASSFNQGEQYF. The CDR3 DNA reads TGTGCCAGCAGCTTTAACCAGGGCGAGCAGTACTTC.

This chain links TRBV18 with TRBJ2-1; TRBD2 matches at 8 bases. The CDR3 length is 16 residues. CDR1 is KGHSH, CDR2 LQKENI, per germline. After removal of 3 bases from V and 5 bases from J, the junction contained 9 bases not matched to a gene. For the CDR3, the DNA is TGTGCCAGCTCACCGGGAGCGGGAGTGGTTGACAATGAGCAGTTCTTC. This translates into CASSPGAGVVDNEQFF.

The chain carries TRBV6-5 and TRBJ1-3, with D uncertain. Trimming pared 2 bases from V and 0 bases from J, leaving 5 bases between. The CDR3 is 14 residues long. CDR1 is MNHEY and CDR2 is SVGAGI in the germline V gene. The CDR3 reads CASSYGRSGNTIYF. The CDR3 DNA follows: TGTGCCAGCAGTTACGGGCGCTCTGGAAACACCATATATTTT.

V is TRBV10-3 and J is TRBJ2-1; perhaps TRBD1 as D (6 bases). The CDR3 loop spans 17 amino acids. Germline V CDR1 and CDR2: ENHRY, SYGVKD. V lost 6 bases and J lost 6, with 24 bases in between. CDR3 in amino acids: CAIRTINADRKFNEQFF. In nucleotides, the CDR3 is TGTGCCATCAGGACCATTAACGCGGACAGAAAATTCAATGAGCAGTTCTTC.

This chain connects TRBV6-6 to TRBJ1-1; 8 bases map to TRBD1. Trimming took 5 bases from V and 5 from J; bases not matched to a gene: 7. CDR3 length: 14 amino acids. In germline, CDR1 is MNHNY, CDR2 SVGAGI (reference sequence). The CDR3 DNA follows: TGTGCCAGCAGTCCGCCTACAGGGGGGACTGAAGCTTTCTTT. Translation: CASSPPTGGTEAFF.

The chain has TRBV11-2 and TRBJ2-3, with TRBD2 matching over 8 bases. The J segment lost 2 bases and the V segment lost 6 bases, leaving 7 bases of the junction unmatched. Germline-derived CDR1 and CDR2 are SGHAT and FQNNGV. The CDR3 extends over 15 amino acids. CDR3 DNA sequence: TGTGCCAGCAGGGTACGGGAGGGCCTCACAGATACGCAGTATTTT. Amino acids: CASRVREGLTDTQYF.

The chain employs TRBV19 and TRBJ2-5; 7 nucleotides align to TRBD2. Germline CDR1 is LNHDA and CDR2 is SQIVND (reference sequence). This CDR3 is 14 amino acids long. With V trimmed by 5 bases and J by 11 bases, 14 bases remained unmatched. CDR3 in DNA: TGTGCCAGTAGTTTCAGCCGGGGCGGGAGAGAGCAGTACTTC. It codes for CASSFSRGGREQYF. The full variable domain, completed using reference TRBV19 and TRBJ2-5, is DGGITQSPKYLFRKEGQNVTLSCEQNLNHDAMYWYRQDPGQGLRLIYYSQIVNDFQKGDIAEGYSVSREKKESFPLTVTSAQKNPTAFYLCASSFSRGGREQYFGPGTRLLVL.

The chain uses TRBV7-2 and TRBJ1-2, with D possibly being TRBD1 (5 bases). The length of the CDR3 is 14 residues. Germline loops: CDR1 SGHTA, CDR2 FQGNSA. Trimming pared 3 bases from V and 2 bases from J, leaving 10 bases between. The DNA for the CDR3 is TGTGCCAGCAGCTTCGATCGACAGAACTATGGCTACACCTTC. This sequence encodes CASSFDRQNYGYTF. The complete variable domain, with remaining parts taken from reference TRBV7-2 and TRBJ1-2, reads GAGVSQSPSNKVTEKGKDVELRCDPISGHTALYWYRQSLGQGLEFLIYFQGNSAPDKSGLPSDRFSAERTGGSVSTLTIQRTQQEDSAVYLCASSFDRQNYGYTFGSGTRLTVV.

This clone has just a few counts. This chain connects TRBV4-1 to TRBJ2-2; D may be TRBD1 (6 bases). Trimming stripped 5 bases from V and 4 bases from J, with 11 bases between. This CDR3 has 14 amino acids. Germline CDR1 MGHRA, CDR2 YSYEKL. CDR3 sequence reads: CASSFRGGTGELFF. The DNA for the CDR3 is TGCGCCAGCAGCTTCAGGGGTGGCACCGGGGAGCTGTTTTTT.

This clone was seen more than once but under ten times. The CDR3 region has the DNA TGTGCCAGCAGTTCCTCCTACGAGCAGTACTTC. Translating it yields CASSSSYEQYF. The chain carries TRBV27 and TRBJ2-5; D is ambiguous. The J call may not be correct, given that the DNA end is closer to TRBJ2-7. Germline V gene sequence: CDR1 MNHEY, CDR2 SMNVEV (reference sequence). The CDR3 length is 11 residues.

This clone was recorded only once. Written as DNA, the CDR3 is TGTGCCTGGAGTGTAAGCCCCTACGAGCAGTACTTC. Translating it yields CAWSVSPYEQYF. V is TRBV30 and J is TRBJ2-5; D unclear. The DNA end is more similar to TRBJ2-7, so the J call may be wrong. This CDR3 region has 12 residues. Germline CDR1 reads GTSNPN; CDR2 reads SVGIG (reference sequence).

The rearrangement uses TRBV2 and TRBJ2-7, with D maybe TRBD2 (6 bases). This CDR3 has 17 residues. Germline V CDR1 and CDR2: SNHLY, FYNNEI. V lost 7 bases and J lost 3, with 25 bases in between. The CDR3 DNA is TGTGCCAGCAAGAGGGACTGGATCTCCCCGGCCGACTACGAGCAGTACTTC. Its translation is CASKRDWISPADYEQYF.

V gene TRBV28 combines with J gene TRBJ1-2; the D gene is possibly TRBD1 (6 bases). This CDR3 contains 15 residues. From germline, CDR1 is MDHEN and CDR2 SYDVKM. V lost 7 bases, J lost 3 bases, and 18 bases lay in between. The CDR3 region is CASNSPGERHYGYTF. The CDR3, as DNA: TGTGCCAGCAACTCGCCAGGGGAGAGGCACTATGGCTACACCTTC.

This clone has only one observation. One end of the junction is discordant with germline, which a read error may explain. The DNA for the CDR3 is TGTGCTAGCAGCTTAGCCAGGGCCCATGTAAATGAGCAGTTCTTC. Translation gives CASSLARAHVNEQFF. This sequence joins TRBV7-7 and TRBJ2-1; maybe TRBD1 (5 bases). The CDR3 spans 15 residues. Germline V gene lookup returns CDR1 SSHAT and CDR2 FNYEAQ (reference sequence).

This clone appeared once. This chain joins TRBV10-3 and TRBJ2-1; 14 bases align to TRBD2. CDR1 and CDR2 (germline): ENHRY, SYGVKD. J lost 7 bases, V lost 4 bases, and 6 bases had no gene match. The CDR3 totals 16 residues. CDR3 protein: CAISGTGTSGSNEQFF. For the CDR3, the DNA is TGTGCCATCAGTGGGACCGGGACTAGCGGGAGTAATGAGCAGTTCTTC.

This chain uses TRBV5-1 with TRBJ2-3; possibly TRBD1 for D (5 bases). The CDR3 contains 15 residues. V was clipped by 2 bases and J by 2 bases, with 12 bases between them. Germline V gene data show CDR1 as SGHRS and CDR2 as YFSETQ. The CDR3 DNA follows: TGCGCCAGCAGCTTTGGCCAGACAGACACAGATACGCAGTATTTT. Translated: CASSFGQTDTDTQYF. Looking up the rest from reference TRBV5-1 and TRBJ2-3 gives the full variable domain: KAGVTQTPRYLIKTRGQQVTLSCSPISGHRSVSWYQQTPGQGLQFLFEYFSETQRNKGNFPGRFSGRQFSNSRSEMNVSTLELGDSALYLCASSFGQTDTDTQYFGPGTRLTVL.

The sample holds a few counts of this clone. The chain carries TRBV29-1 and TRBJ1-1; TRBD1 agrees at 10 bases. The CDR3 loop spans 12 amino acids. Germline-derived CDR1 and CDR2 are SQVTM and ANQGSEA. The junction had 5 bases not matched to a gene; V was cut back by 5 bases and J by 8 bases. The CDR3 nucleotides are TGCAGCGTTTCTCGACAGGGGGCCGAAGCTTTCTTT. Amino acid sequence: CSVSRQGAEAFF.